This T cell receptor beta chain is drawn from a study of blood T cell repertoires in COVID-19. Clones were sequenced by immunoSEQ multiplex PCR, and TCRdb holds only the in-frame ones, with some missing. The data show tens of thousands of clones, around 79% seen once. This CDR3 is 14 amino acids long. Germline CDR1 and CDR2: GTSNPN and SVGIG (reference sequence). V was pared by 5 bases and J by 5 bases, with 18 bases between. The TCR was taken from a middle-aged man with acute or convalescent COVID-19. This chain uses TRBV30 with TRBJ1-1; D may be TRBD1 (6 bases). The sample consisted of peripheral blood. The CDR3 here is CAWRTGGFRTEAFF. The CDR3 DNA reads TGTGCCTGGCGCACGGGGGGCTTCAGGACTGAAGCTTTCTTT. Full variable domain (remainder filled in from reference TRBV30 and TRBJ1-1): SQTIHQWPATLVQPVGSPLSLECTVEGTSNPNLYWYRQAAGRGLQLLFYSVGIGQISSEVPQNLSASRPQDRQFILSSKKLLLSDSGFYLCAWRTGGFRTEAFFGQGTRLTVV.